This is a list of T cell receptor beta chains from one sample in a study. Using its own MiXCR run on the RT-PCR reads, TCRdb lists one record per CDR3 protein. The data hold more than 600,000 distinct CDR3 sequences, with 12% to 15% observed a single time. Material: memory CD4+ T cells from blood. These receptors were obtained from a female donor in good health, serving as a healthy control. Each CDR3 is given with its conserved first and last residue. The order of the fields is D gene, CDR3 length, J gene, clone size, V gene, CDR3 DNA, CDR3 protein. A D gene is named only where the DNA matches it firmly. Only part of the rows carry a size: once, few, many, or a class if the clone is expanded.

NA	15	TRBJ2-3	NA	TRBV20-1	TGCAGTGCTAGCACGGGGAGATGGAGGAAAGATACGCAGTATTTT	CSASTGRWRKDTQYF
NA	16	TRBJ2-7	NA	TRBV24-1	TGTGCCACCAGTGATCCATCTTCGCAGGTCGGATTCGGGCAGTACTTC	CATSDPSSQVGFGQYF
NA	15	TRBJ1-5	few	TRBV20-1	TGCAGTGCCCAAAGGGGCTTTAATAGCAATCAGCCCCAGCATTTT	CSAQRGFNSNQPQHF
TRBD1	13	TRBJ2-5	many	TRBV20-1	TGCAGTGTCACTTCGGGACAGCCGGGGACCCAGTACTTC	CSVTSGQPGTQYF
NA	13	TRBJ1-1	few	TRBV7-2	TGTGCCAGCAGCGACCTGAGGCTCCCGACAGCTTTCTTT	CASSDLRLPTAFF
NA	14	TRBJ2-3	NA	TRBV30	TGTGCCTGGAGTGGGGGGTTCCCCACAGATACGCAGTATTTT	CAWSGGFPTDTQYF
TRBD1	14	TRBJ1-2	NA	TRBV9	TGTGCCAGCAGCGGAGCAGGGACAGCGGTTGGCTACACCTTC	CASSGAGTAVGYTF
NA	13	TRBJ1-1	many	TRBV7-2	TGTGCCAGCAGCGTACAGGACGGGGGTGAAACTTTCTTT	CASSVQDGGETFF
NA	13	TRBJ1-4	NA	TRBV20-1	TGCAGTGCTAGTCGGTCGTTCAATGAAAAACTGTTTTTT	CSASRSFNEKLFF
TRBD1	16	TRBJ1-1	NA	TRBV9	TGTGCCAGCAGCTTCGGACAGGCAGGGGGGATTACTGAAGCTTTCTTT	CASSFGQAGGITEAFF
TRBD1	14	TRBJ2-1	NA	TRBV27	TGTGCCAGCAGGCGGACAGGGGAACTGAATGAGCAGTTCTTC	CASRRTGELNEQFF
NA	14	TRBJ1-1	few	TRBV20-1	TGCAGTGCTAGCGCAACAAAAGGAGGCACTGAAGCTTTCTTT	CSASATKGGTEAFF
NA	13	TRBJ2-7	NA	TRBV5-6	TGTGCCAGCAGCCCGAAGAGCTCCTACGAGCAGTACTTC	CASSPKSSYEQYF
NA	17	TRBJ2-1	few	TRBV4-1	TGCGCCAGCAGCCAAGGGATCGCCGGGGCCTCCTACAATGAGCAGTTCTTC	CASSQGIAGASYNEQFF
NA	13	TRBJ1-1	many	TRBV11-2	TGTGCCAGCAGCTTAGACCAGTACACTGAAGCTTTCTTT	CASSLDQYTEAFF
TRBD1	14	TRBJ2-7	NA	TRBV7-9	TGTGCCAGCAGCTTGGTGGGACAGAACTACGAGCAGTACTTC	CASSLVGQNYEQYF
NA	11	TRBJ2-7	NA	TRBV15	TGTGCCACCAGCAGAGATAGAGAGCAGTACTTC	CATSRDREQYF
NA	15	TRBJ2-7	few	TRBV20-1	TGCAGTGCTAGAGATCCGAGGACGAGCTCCTACGAGCAGTACTTC	CSARDPRTSSYEQYF
TRBD2	15	TRBJ2-7	few	TRBV3-1	TGTGCCAGCAGCCAAGCTAGCGGATGGATTTACGAGCAGTACTTC	CASSQASGWIYEQYF
NA	13	TRBJ2-1	many	TRBV6-5	TGTGCCAGCAGCAGGGGCCTCAACAATGAGCAGTTCTTC	CASSRGLNNEQFF
NA	15	TRBJ1-5	many	TRBV6-1	TGTGCCAGCAGTGAAGTATTGGGGGGCCATGAGCCCCAGCATTTT	CASSEVLGGHEPQHF
NA	15	TRBJ2-1	few	TRBV6-1	TGTGCCAGCAGTGTCTCGAGCGGGCTCTACAATGAGCAGTTCTTC	CASSVSSGLYNEQFF
NA	13	TRBJ2-1	few	TRBV4-3	TGCGCCAGCAGCCAAGATGTTAGCGGTGAGCAGTTCTTC	CASSQDVSGEQFF
NA	17	TRBJ2-7	few	TRBV12-3/TRBV12-4	TGTGCCAGCAGTTCGACAGGGGTGGCGGGGGGGTCCTACGAGCAGTACTTC	CASSSTGVAGGSYEQYF
NA	11	TRBJ1-1	many	TRBV20-1	TGCAGTGCTAGTCACGGTTGGGGAGCTTTCTTT	CSASHGWGAFF
NA	14	TRBJ1-4	few	TRBV6-5	TGTGCCAGCAGTTACTCCGTGCAAAATGAAAAACTGTTTTTT	CASSYSVQNEKLFF
NA	15	TRBJ1-2	many	TRBV20-1	TGCAGTGCTTCATTAACAAGGACGGGGAACTATGGCTACACCTTC	CSASLTRTGNYGYTF
NA	12	TRBJ2-1	NA	TRBV11-3	TGTGCCAGCAGCGATCAGGGTCCTGAGCAGTTCTTC	CASSDQGPEQFF
NA	12	TRBJ1-2	many	TRBV20-1	TGCAGTGCTAGAGAAAGCGGCTATGGCTACACCTTC	CSARESGYGYTF
NA	13	TRBJ1-1	few	TRBV19	TGTGCCACCTTAAGGTGGCCGAACACTGAAGCTTTCTTT	CATLRWPNTEAFF
NA	15	TRBJ2-3	NA	TRBV5-4	TGTGCCAGCAGCTTGGGAACCGATAAACTCGATACGCAGTATTTT	CASSLGTDKLDTQYF
NA	10	TRBJ2-1	NA	TRBV28	TGTGCCAGCAGTGGCCGTGCGCAGTTCTTC	CASSGRAQFF
TRBD2	18	TRBJ2-1	many	TRBV15	TGTGCCACCAGCAGGGGACTAGCGGGACTCGGGTCCTACAATGAGCAGTTCTTC	CATSRGLAGLGSYNEQFF
NA	16	TRBJ1-6	many	TRBV20-1	TGCAGTGCTAGAGATATGCAAATCCTCGGGAATTCACCCCTCCACTTT	CSARDMQILGNSPLHF
NA	14	TRBJ2-1	NA	TRBV6-2/TRBV6-3	TGTGCCAGCATCTCCCCCGGACTCTCCAATGAGCAGTTCTTC	CASISPGLSNEQFF
NA	14	TRBJ2-3	few	TRBV6-5	TGTGCCAGCAGTTACTCTGGTCGCACAGATACGCAGTATTTT	CASSYSGRTDTQYF
NA	13	TRBJ1-2	many	TRBV7-8	TGTGCCAGCAGCAGGGGACGGACCTATGGCTACACCTTC	CASSRGRTYGYTF
NA	14	TRBJ1-5	many	TRBV7-2	TGTGCCAGCAGCTTAGTGGGGGCGGATCAGCCCCAGCATTTT	CASSLVGADQPQHF
NA	14	TRBJ1-4	NA	TRBV6-6	TGTGCCAGCAGTCTATCCGGACAGTATGAAAAACTGTTTTTT	CASSLSGQYEKLFF
NA	14	TRBJ2-7	NA	TRBV2	TGTGCCAGCGCCTTCGAGGCAGGGGACTACGAGCAGTACTTC	CASAFEAGDYEQYF
TRBD2	17	TRBJ2-7	many	TRBV20-1	TGCAGTGCTAGTGCCCCTAGCGGGAGGGCCGACACCGTCGAGCAGTACTTC	CSASAPSGRADTVEQYF
NA	14	TRBJ1-5	many	TRBV6-5	TGTGCCAGCAGTTATGTGGGCATCAATCAGCCCCAGCATTTT	CASSYVGINQPQHF
TRBD2	15	TRBJ2-1	NA	TRBV20-1	TGCAGTGCCTCACTAGCGCCTGACTCCTACAATGAGCAGTTCTTC	CSASLAPDSYNEQFF
TRBD2	17	TRBJ2-1	NA	TRBV20-1	TGCAGTGCCCCGGGACTAGCGGGAGGGTTTACCTACAATGAGCAGTTCTTC	CSAPGLAGGFTYNEQFF
NA	13	TRBJ1-1	few	TRBV5-1	TGCGCCAGCAGCTGGGTTGGGGACACTGAAGCTTTCTTT	CASSWVGDTEAFF
NA	14	TRBJ2-5	NA	TRBV5-4	TGTGCCAGCAGCTTGGGTAGTTACGGGGAGACCCAGTACTTC	CASSLGSYGETQYF
TRBD1	14	TRBJ2-2	few	TRBV15	TGTGCCACCGGGACAGGGGCGGACACCGGGGAGCTGTTTTTT	CATGTGADTGELFF
NA	14	TRBJ2-5	few	TRBV12-3/TRBV12-4	TGTGCCAGCAGTTTAGGGACGCAGGGGGAGACCCAGTACTTC	CASSLGTQGETQYF
TRBD2	17	TRBJ2-1	few	TRBV12-3/TRBV12-4	TGTGCCAGCAGTCCACACCTCGGACTAGCGGGAGGGCCGGGGCAGTTCTTC	CASSPHLGLAGGPGQFF
TRBD2	15	TRBJ2-7	few	TRBV9	TGTGCCAGCAGCCCCTATAGCGGGAGGGACTACGAGCAGTACTTC	CASSPYSGRDYEQYF
NA	15	TRBJ2-5	many	TRBV7-6	TGTGCCAGCAGCCTAACGCAGGGGAACCAAGAGACCCAGTACTTC	CASSLTQGNQETQYF
NA	13	TRBJ1-5	many	TRBV7-2	TGTGCCAGCAGCCCTAGTAAGAACCAGCCCCAGCATTTT	CASSPSKNQPQHF